The entry that follows covers one T cell receptor (beta chain) sequence. Its target is not known. This sample stems from a study of T cell responses to AZD1222 COVID-19 vaccine. Findings and limits, study-wide: Spike-wide vaccine-associated CD4 TCRs dominated at 160-218 and 743-854. Just five or six AZD1222 recipients tested seropositive at baseline. Per reports, nearly half of all spike-specific TCRs target regions that are unmutated in variants.

V shed 7 bases and J shed 1 base, with 16 bases lying between them. This CDR3 is 15 amino acids long. CDR1 is MNHEY, CDR2 SVGAGI, per germline. Some clones are missing from TCRdb's copy, which holds only in-frame ones; the method was immunoSEQ multiplex PCR. This table holds around 92,000 clones, approximately 91% found once. This sample comprised peripheral blood, obtained on day 0 of AZD1222 vaccination. This TCR was recovered from an adult in good health. The chain combines TRBV6-5 with TRBJ1-1; no definite D call. CDR3 DNA: TGTGCCAGCACCCGTCGGCTGGGGAGGAACACTGAAGCTTTCTTT. Amino acids: CASTRRLGRNTEAFF.